This T cell receptor beta chain was observed in a study of blood T cell repertoires in COVID-19. Study as a whole: Collection of acute and convalescent COVID-19 samples took place in the United States, Italy and Spain. From T cells, B-cell-depleted T cells, or PBMCs came the material, which was cDNA or gDNA.

Per the original data handling: Estimation of nucleated cell counts was performed using reference gene primer amplification. Assay: immunoSEQ multiplex PCR; the TCRdb copy retains only in-frame clones and omits some. That table is the source of V, J and clone size, and D and trimming were worked out from the DNA. The sample records about 85,000 clones, roughly 89% being singletons. Sequencing input: peripheral blood. This clonotype was obtained from a woman older than 75 with active or convalescent COVID-19.

The CDR3 region is CASSFTRQGGIYEQYF. CDR3 nucleotide sequence: TGTGCCAGCAGTTTCACTCGACAGGGGGGTATCTACGAGCAGTACTTC. V gene TRBV27 combines with J gene TRBJ2-7; 9 nucleotides match TRBD1. Germline assignment: CDR1 MNHEY and CDR2 SMNVEV (reference sequence). CDR3 length: 16 amino acids. V lost 3 bases and J lost 3; bases outside the gene matches: 9.